Listed here are 13 T cell receptor beta chains from one sample, sequenced in a study of blood T cell repertoires in COVID-19. Data came from immunoSEQ multiplex PCR; TCRdb stores just in-frame clones and leaves some out. The table has some 460,000 clones, roughly 87% seen once. The sample comprised PBMCs or T cells enriched from blood (not recorded which). These receptors came from a young woman with acute COVID-19.

The chain carries TRBV7-9 and TRBJ1-1, with 7 bases aligning to TRBD1. Looked up from germline, CDR1 is SEHNR and CDR2 is FQNEAQ (reference sequence). The CDR3 runs 13 residues. Trimming took 4 bases from V and 5 from J; bases not matched to a gene: 4. The chain's CDR3 is CASSYRGSTEAFF. The DNA for the CDR3 is TGTGCCAGCAGCTACAGGGGTAGTACTGAAGCTTTCTTT.

This clone was seen a few times. The V and J genes are TRBV4-1 and TRBJ2-7, with 7 positions matching TRBD2. The V segment lost 5 bases and the J segment 4 bases; nucleotides outside the gene matches: 8. Germline CDR1 and CDR2: MGHRA and YSYEKL. This CDR3 is 14 amino acids long. CDR3 loop: CASSVSGSEYEQYF. CDR3 nucleotide sequence: TGCGCCAGCAGCGTTAGCGGGTCGGAATACGAGCAGTACTTC.

This rearrangement joins TRBV7-8 to TRBJ2-3; TRBD1 matches 8 bases. This CDR3 region has 14 residues. J gave up 4 bases and V 2 bases, and 2 bases lay outside the gene matches. From germline, CDR1 is SGHVS and CDR2 FQNEAQ. The CDR3 DNA reads TGTGCCAGCAGCTTAAGGACAGGGCCAGATACGCAGTATTTT. This gives the protein CASSLRTGPDTQYF.

CDR3 DNA: TGCGCCAGCAGCCAAGATCAGGCTAGCGGGAGGAACGAGCAGTACTTC. Protein: CASSQDQASGRNEQYF. This rearrangement joins TRBV4-3 to TRBJ2-7, with 11 bases identical to TRBD2. Per germline, CDR1 LGHNA and CDR2 YSLEER. The V gene end was trimmed by 0 bases and the J gene end by 5 bases; junction bases not matched to a gene: 6. The CDR3 loop spans 16 amino acids.

J is TRBJ2-7 and V is TRBV5-4; D unclear. The ends were cut back, 0 bases at V and 2 bases at J, with 12 bases in the middle. The CDR3 length is 15 residues. Germline CDR1 is SGHNT and CDR2 is YYREEE (reference sequence). For the CDR3, the DNA is TGTGCCAGCAGCTTGGGATCGGTCACGGCCTACGAGCAGTACTTC. This gives the protein CASSLGSVTAYEQYF.

The chain uses TRBV21-1 and TRBJ2-1; the D call TRBD2 from the table was never checked on the DNA. TRBV21-1 is flagged as a pseudogene. CDR3 length: 16 amino acids. The CDR3 DNA reads TGTGCCAGCAGCACTTTTACTAGCGGGAGTTCCAATGAGCAGTTCTTC. It yields the protein CASSTFTSGSSNEQFF.

The rearrangement uses TRBV6-1 and TRBJ1-3; 8 bases agree with TRBD1. This CDR3 contains 14 residues. Trimming at V came to 1 base and at J to 4 bases, leaving 0 bases not matched to a gene. In germline, CDR1 is MNHNS, CDR2 SASEGT. CDR3 DNA sequence: TGTGCCAGCAGTGAAGGGACAGGGGGAAACACCATATATTTT. As protein: CASSEGTGGNTIYF.

The chain has TRBV9 and TRBJ2-2, with D possibly TRBD1 on 5 matching bases. CDR1 is SGDLS and CDR2 is YYNGEE in the germline V gene. V lost 0 bases to trimming and J lost 4 bases, with 10 bases between them. The CDR3 runs 15 residues. CDR3 nucleotide sequence: TGTGCCAGCAGCGTAGGATCAGGGCTCACCGGGGAGCTGTTTTTT. Its translation: CASSVGSGLTGELFF.

In the case of this clone: This CDR3 is also generated by other DNA sequences in the sample. The CDR3 nucleotides read TGCGCCAGCAGCTTGGCAGGGGATGGCTACACCTTC. Translating it yields CASSLAGDGYTF. J is TRBJ1-2 and V is TRBV5-1; tentative D call: TRBD1 (6 bases). V was cut by 0 bases and J by 6 bases, with 6 bases left in between. The CDR3 runs 12 residues. CDR1 is SGHRS and CDR2 is YFSETQ in the germline V gene.

The V call is TRBV5-4, the J call TRBJ1-4; D is undetermined. Germline lookup yields CDR1 SGHNT and CDR2 YYREEE (reference sequence). The V and J ends lost 2 bases and 7 bases respectively, with 12 bases between them. CDR3 length: 14 amino acids. CDR3 in DNA: TGTGCCAGCAGCTTTGGCGGGTTGTCTGAAAAACTGTTTTTT. Translating gives CASSFGGLSEKLFF.

CDR3 bases: TGCGCCAGCAGCTTGGGAGTGGGGACAGACTTCTATGGCTACACCTTC. The encoded protein is CASSLGVGTDFYGYTF. V and J are TRBV5-1 and TRBJ1-2; 7 positions agree with TRBD1. This CDR3 contains 16 residues. V dropped 0 bases and J dropped 4; count of bases not matched to a gene: 9. The germline CDR1 and CDR2 sequences are SGHRS and YFSETQ.

This chain connects TRBV5-5 to TRBJ1-1, with D maybe TRBD1 (6 bases). The CDR3 covers 14 residues. Trimming took off 1 base at V and 3 bases at J, with 10 bases between the two ends. Germline loops: CDR1 SGHKS, CDR2 YYEKEE (reference sequence). The CDR3 nucleotides are TGTGCCAGCAGCTTGAGGACAGTAGACACTGAAGCTTTCTTT. The encoded protein is CASSLRTVDTEAFF.

The chain joins TRBV9 to TRBJ2-3; D might be TRBD2 (6 bases). Between the trimmed V and J ends, which lost 0 bases and 0 bases, there was a span of 11 bases. CDR1 is SGDLS and CDR2 is YYNGEE in the germline V gene. The CDR3 is 16 amino acids. The CDR3 loop is CASSVDGGPSTDTQYF. The CDR3 nucleotides read TGTGCCAGCAGCGTAGACGGGGGACCTAGCACAGATACGCAGTATTTT.